This TCR beta chain came from a study of blood T cell repertoires in COVID-19. For the study at large: Material from acute and convalescent COVID-19 was sourced from the United States, Italy and Spain.

Here immunoSEQ multiplex PCR was the method, and the copy in TCRdb shows in-frame clones only, minus some. This table has about 230,000 clones, 70% to 90% appearing once. The germline V and J ends were trimmed by 6 bases and 2 bases, with 11 bases remaining between them. The germline V gene has CDR1 MNHEY and CDR2 SVGAGI. CDR3 length: 14 amino acids. The sequenced sample was peripheral blood. The rearrangement joins TRBV6-5 to TRBJ1-5; D uncertain. This TCR derives from a man in his fifties with COVID-19, enrolled during active disease. CDR3 sequence reads: CASSRVVGNQPQHF. The DNA of the CDR3 is TGTGCCAGCAGCCGCGTCGTAGGCAATCAGCCCCAGCATTTT.